A single sample is the source of the 22 T cell receptor beta chains below, sequenced in a study of technical replicates of blood from a few donors. Produced via immunoSEQ multiplex PCR; TCRdb's table is partial and in-frame only. The sample holds roughly 80,000 clones; around 94% are singletons and the top ten take 0.35% to 0.5%. Material: T cells isolated from PBMCs. The receptors originated from a human donor in good health.

This sequence joins TRBV7-2 and TRBJ1-2; possible D gene TRBD1, 6 bases. Deletions cut 3 bases from V and 7 bases from J, with 15 bases between. CDR1 and CDR2 (germline): SGHTA, FQGNSA. CDR3 length equals 14 residues. The CDR3: CASSFNQGIGGYTF. DNA for the CDR3: TGTGCCAGCAGCTTCAACCAGGGGATTGGTGGCTACACCTTC.

The CDR3 DNA sequence: TGTGCCTGGAAAGGGGGGGGCTACAATGAGCAGTTCTTC. Translating gives CAWKGGGYNEQFF. The chain combines TRBV30 with TRBJ2-1; TRBD2 is a possible D gene (7 bases). The V end was cut by 4 bases, the J end by 3 bases, with 10 bases between. Germline values: CDR1 GTSNPN, CDR2 SVGIG (reference sequence). The CDR3 is 13 residues long.

V and J are TRBV28 and TRBJ1-4; perhaps TRBD1 as D (5 bases). Germline loops: CDR1 MDHEN, CDR2 SYDVKM. V was cut by 5 bases and J by 6 bases, with 16 bases left in between. This CDR3 contains 15 residues. CDR3 sequence reads: CASSSPRVKYEKLFF. Written as DNA, the CDR3 is TGTGCCAGCAGTAGCCCCAGGGTTAAGTATGAAAAACTGTTTTTT.

The chain combines TRBV7-3 with TRBJ2-3, with TRBD2 matching 8 bases. The CDR3 runs to 15 residues. Germline trimming cut 5 bases from V and 2 bases from J; bases unmatched to any gene: 6. Germline-derived CDR1 and CDR2 are SGHTA and FQGTGA. This CDR3 reads CASSLTSGSTDTQYF. DNA of the CDR3: TGTGCCAGCAGCCTTACTAGCGGATCCACAGATACGCAGTATTTT.

The chain uses TRBV7-9 and TRBJ1-1, with D unresolved. CDR1 SEHNR and CDR2 FQNEAQ come from the germline V gene (reference sequence). CDR3 length: 12 amino acids. With 6 bases removed from V and 7 bases from J, the gap between germline ends came to 12 bases. The CDR3 nucleotides read TGTGCCAGCAGTCTACCGGAGGGTGAAGCTTTCTTT. It yields the protein CASSLPEGEAFF. Together with reference TRBV7-9 and TRBJ1-1, the CDR3 gives the full variable domain: DTGVSQNPRHKITKRGQNVTFRCDPISEHNRLYWYRQTLGQGPEFLTYFQNEAQLEKSRLLSDRFSAERPKGSFSTLEIQRTEQGDSAMYLCASSLPEGEAFFGQGTRLTVV.

This CDR3 reads CASNYGPGEDNTEAFF. As DNA, the CDR3 is TGTGCCAGTAATTATGGGCCAGGGGAAGACAACACTGAAGCTTTCTTT. This chain connects TRBV19 to TRBJ1-1; perhaps TRBD1 as D (6 bases). Germline CDR1 reads LNHDA; CDR2 reads SQIVND (reference sequence). CDR3 length: 16 amino acids. V was shortened by 7 bases and J by 2 bases, with 20 bases between the two germline ends.

This clone was picked up one time. The chain combines TRBV5-1 with TRBJ2-2; perhaps TRBD1 as D (6 bases). V was trimmed by 0 bases and J by 4 bases, leaving 10 bases between them. The V gene's germline CDR1 is SGHRS and CDR2 YFSETQ. This CDR3 is 15 amino acids long. The CDR3 DNA reads as TGCGCCAGCAGCTTGGGCTCACAGGGCACCGGGGAGCTGTTTTTT. This gives the protein CASSLGSQGTGELFF.

The chain is built from TRBV4-1 and TRBJ2-3; a weak D match, TRBD2 (6 bases). The CDR3 extends over 17 amino acids. Looked up from germline, CDR1 is MGHRA and CDR2 is YSYEKL. V lost 0 bases and J lost 2, with 15 bases in between. This CDR3 reads CASSQDLEAGPTDTQYF. As DNA, the CDR3 is TGCGCCAGCAGCCAAGATCTGGAGGCGGGGCCCACAGATACGCAGTATTTT.

This chain uses TRBV5-1 with TRBJ2-7, with 9 bases identical to TRBD1. Germline V gene lookup returns CDR1 SGHRS and CDR2 YFSETQ. The CDR3 extends over 15 amino acids. V dropped 1 base and J dropped 4; count of bases not matched to a gene: 6. CDR3 protein: CASSLLWDRVYEQYF. The DNA for the CDR3 is TGCGCCAGCAGCTTGTTATGGGACAGGGTTTACGAGCAGTACTTC.

CDR3 region: CASSSPTGPHQYF. As DNA, the CDR3 is TGTGCCAGCAGCTCCCCGACAGGGCCACACCAGTACTTC. The chain couples TRBV11-2 to TRBJ2-7, with 7 bases identical to TRBD1. Germline loops: CDR1 SGHAT, CDR2 FQNNGV. The junction had 10 bases not matched to a gene; V was cut back by 4 bases and J by 10 bases. The CDR3 covers 13 residues.

This chain joins TRBV7-8 and TRBJ2-1; D might be TRBD1 (6 bases). Germline loops: CDR1 SGHVS, CDR2 FQNEAQ. The CDR3 has 13 residues. The germline V and J ends were trimmed by 6 bases and 2 bases, with 8 bases remaining between them. CDR3 in DNA: TGTGCCAGCAGACAGGGAGCCTACAATGAGCAGTTCTTC. It yields the protein CASRQGAYNEQFF.

V gene TRBV7-9 combines with J gene TRBJ2-3; D remains unclear. This CDR3 comprises 16 residues. The V gene lost 1 base and the J gene lost 1 base, with 12 bases spanning the gap. The germline CDR1 and CDR2 sequences are SEHNR and FQNEAQ (reference sequence). In DNA form, the CDR3 reads TGTGCCAGCAGCTTAGAGTATAGAGTTGGCACAGATACGCAGTATTTT. Its protein product is CASSLEYRVGTDTQYF.

The chain uses TRBV9 and TRBJ2-1, with 7 bases aligning to TRBD2. J lost 6 bases, V lost 4 bases, and 7 bases had no gene match. The CDR3 has 14 amino acids. CDR1 is SGDLS, CDR2 YYNGEE, per germline. The chain's CDR3 is CASSPRVAGNEQFF. CDR3 bases: TGTGCCAGCAGCCCCAGGGTAGCGGGCAATGAGCAGTTCTTC.

This clone has only one observation. The rearrangement joins TRBV27 to TRBJ2-1; 7 nucleotides agree with TRBD2. V lost 8 bases to trimming and J lost 8 bases; unmatched junction nucleotides: 9. The CDR3 totals 13 residues. Germline values: CDR1 MNHEY, CDR2 SMNVEV (reference sequence). The CDR3 is CASSLGRGHEQFF. CDR3 sequence (DNA): TGTGCCAGCTCCTTGGGGAGGGGACATGAGCAGTTCTTC.

V and J are TRBV6-5 and TRBJ1-2; D gene ambiguous. Germline V CDR1 and CDR2: MNHEY, SVGAGI. The CDR3 has 13 residues. V gave up 6 bases and J gave up 7 bases, with 15 bases separating them. CDR3 amino acids: CASREMVTGGYTF. The CDR3 DNA reads as TGTGCCAGCAGAGAGATGGTCACTGGTGGCTACACCTTC.

This clone was counted a single time. V usage is TRBV4-3 and J usage is TRBJ1-2; tentatively, D is TRBD1 (6 bases). From germline, CDR1 is LGHNA and CDR2 YSLEER. V was clipped by 1 base and J by 4 bases, with 7 bases between them. The CDR3 totals 13 residues. The CDR3: CASSQAGAYGYTF. In DNA form, the CDR3 reads TGCGCCAGCAGCCAAGCAGGGGCCTATGGCTACACCTTC.

The rearrangement uses TRBV10-3 and TRBJ1-2; TRBD1 matches at 9 bases. The CDR3 is 15 amino acids. The V and J ends lost 0 bases and 2 bases, in that order; junction bases with no gene match: 1. Germline CDR1 ENHRY, CDR2 SYGVKD. Here the CDR3 DNA reads TGTGCCATCAGTGAGTCAGGACAGGGGAACTATGGCTACACCTTC. Protein sequence: CAISESGQGNYGYTF.

The rearrangement links TRBV6-6 to TRBJ2-2, with D uncertain. In germline, CDR1 is MNHNY, CDR2 SVGAGI (reference sequence). V was clipped by 0 bases and J by 13 bases, with 21 bases between them. CDR3 length equals 16 residues. The CDR3 loop reads CASSYSPHVMVTVLFF. The CDR3, as DNA: TGTGCCAGCAGTTACTCCCCCCATGTAATGGTCACAGTGCTGTTTTTT.

This clone showed up just once. The rearrangement joins TRBV15 to TRBJ1-2; D might be TRBD1 (5 bases). Germline V lookup: CDR1 LNHNV, CDR2 YYDKDF (reference sequence). The CDR3 extends over 14 amino acids. V lost 3 bases and J lost 8, with 16 bases in between. The CDR3 sequence: CATSSPSDSKGYTF. Here the CDR3 DNA reads TGTGCCACCAGCAGTCCCAGCGACAGTAAGGGCTACACCTTC. The full variable domain, completed using reference TRBV15 and TRBJ1-2, is DAMVIQNPRYQVTQFGKPVTLSCSQTLNHNVMYWYQQKSSQAPKLLFHYYDKDFNNEADTPDNFQSRRPNTSFCFLDIRSPGLGDTAMYLCATSSPSDSKGYTFGSGTRLTVV.

This clone has a handful of counts. This chain joins TRBV11-3 and TRBJ1-1; a possible D gene is TRBD1 (6 bases). The CDR3 covers 12 residues. V lost 4 bases to trimming and J lost 5 bases, with 8 bases between them. Germline CDR1 and CDR2: SGHNT and YENEEA. The CDR3 bases are TGTGCCAGCAGCTACAGGGTTACTGAAGCTTTCTTT. Translating gives CASSYRVTEAFF.

The chain links TRBV30 to TRBJ2-7, with a weak D call TRBD1 (7 bases). V lost 0 bases and J lost 3, with 12 bases in between. CDR3 length: 14 amino acids. CDR1 and CDR2 from the germline V gene are GTSNPN and SVGIG (reference sequence). In nucleotides, the CDR3 is TGTGCCTGGAGTGTCCCCAGGGGGGTCTACGAGCAGTACTTC. It yields the protein CAWSVPRGVYEQYF.

V usage is TRBV2 and J usage is TRBJ2-7; 7 bases align to TRBD2. The CDR3 is 15 residues long. The germline gives CDR1 SNHLY, CDR2 FYNNEI. V shed 1 base and J 2 bases; nucleotides not matched to a gene: 5. The CDR3 DNA follows: TGTGCCAGCAGTGAAGGGCCGGGGGGTCCCTACGAGCAGTACTTC. Its protein product is CASSEGPGGPYEQYF.